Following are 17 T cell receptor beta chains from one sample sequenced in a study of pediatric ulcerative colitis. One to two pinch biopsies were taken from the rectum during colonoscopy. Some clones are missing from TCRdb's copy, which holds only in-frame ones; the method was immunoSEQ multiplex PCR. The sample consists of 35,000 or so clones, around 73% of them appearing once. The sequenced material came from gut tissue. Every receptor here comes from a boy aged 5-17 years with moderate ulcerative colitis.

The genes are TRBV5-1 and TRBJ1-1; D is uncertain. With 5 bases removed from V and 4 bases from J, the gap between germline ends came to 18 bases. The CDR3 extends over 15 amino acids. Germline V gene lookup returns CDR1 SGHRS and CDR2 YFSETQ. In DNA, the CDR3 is TGCGCCAGCAGTTTTGACATCGGCGTTCGCACTGAAGCTTTCTTT. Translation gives CASSFDIGVRTEAFF.

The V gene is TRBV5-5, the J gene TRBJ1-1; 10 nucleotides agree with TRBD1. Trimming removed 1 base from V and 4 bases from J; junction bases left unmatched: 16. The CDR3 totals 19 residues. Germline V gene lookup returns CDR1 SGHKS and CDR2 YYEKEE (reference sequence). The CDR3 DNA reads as TGTGCCAGCAGCTTGTTCTGGCTCGGGGGGACAGGGGAGGTCACTGAAGCTTTCTTT. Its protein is CASSLFWLGGTGEVTEAFF.

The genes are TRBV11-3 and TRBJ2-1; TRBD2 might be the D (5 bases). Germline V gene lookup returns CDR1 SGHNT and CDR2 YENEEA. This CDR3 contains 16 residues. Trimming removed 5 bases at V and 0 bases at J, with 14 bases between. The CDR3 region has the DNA TGTGCCAGCAGCCCTAGAAGCGGAACCTCCTACAATGAGCAGTTCTTC. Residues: CASSPRSGTSYNEQFF.

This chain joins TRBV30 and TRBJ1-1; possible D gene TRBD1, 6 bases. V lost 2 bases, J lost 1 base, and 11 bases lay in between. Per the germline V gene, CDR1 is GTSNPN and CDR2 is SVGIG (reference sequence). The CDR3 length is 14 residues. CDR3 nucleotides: TGTGCCTGGAGTAGGGGGACGTGGAACACTGAAGCTTTCTTT. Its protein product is CAWSRGTWNTEAFF. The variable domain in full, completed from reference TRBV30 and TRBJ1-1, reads SQTIHQWPATLVQPVGSPLSLECTVEGTSNPNLYWYRQAAGRGLQLLFYSVGIGQISSEVPQNLSASRPQDRQFILSSKKLLLSDSGFYLCAWSRGTWNTEAFFGQGTRLTVV.

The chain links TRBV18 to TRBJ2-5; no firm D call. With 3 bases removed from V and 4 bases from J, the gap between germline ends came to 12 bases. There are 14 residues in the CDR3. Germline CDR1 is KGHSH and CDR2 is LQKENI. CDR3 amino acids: CASSPWTKSETQYF. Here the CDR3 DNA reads TGTGCCAGCTCACCGTGGACGAAGTCAGAGACCCAGTACTTC.

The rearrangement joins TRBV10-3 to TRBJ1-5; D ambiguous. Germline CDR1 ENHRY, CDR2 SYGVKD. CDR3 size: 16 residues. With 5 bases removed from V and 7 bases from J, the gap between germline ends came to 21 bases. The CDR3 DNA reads TGTGCCATCAGTAGAACTTCGGATAGTATCGGCCAGCCCCAGCATTTT. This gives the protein CAISRTSDSIGQPQHF.

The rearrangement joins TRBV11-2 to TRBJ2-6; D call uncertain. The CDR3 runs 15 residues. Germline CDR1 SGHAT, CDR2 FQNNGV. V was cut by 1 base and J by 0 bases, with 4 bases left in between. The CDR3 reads CASSLAISGANVLTF. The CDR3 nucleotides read TGTGCCAGCAGCTTAGCCATCTCTGGGGCCAACGTCCTGACTTTC.

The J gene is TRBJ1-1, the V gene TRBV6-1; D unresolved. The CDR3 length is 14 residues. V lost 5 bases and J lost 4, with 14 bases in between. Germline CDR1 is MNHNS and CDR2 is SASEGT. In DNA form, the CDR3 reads TGTGCCAGCAGTCCGACGAAGACAACCACTGAAGCTTTCTTT. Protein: CASSPTKTTTEAFF.

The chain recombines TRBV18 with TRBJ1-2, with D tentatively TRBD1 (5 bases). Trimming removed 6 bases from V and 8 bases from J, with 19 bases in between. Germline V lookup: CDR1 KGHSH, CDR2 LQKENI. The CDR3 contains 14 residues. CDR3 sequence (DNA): TGTGCCAGCTCCGTCCGCCGGGACCTCGGGGGCTACACCTTC. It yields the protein CASSVRRDLGGYTF. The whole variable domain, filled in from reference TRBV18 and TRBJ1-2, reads NAGVMQNPRHLVRRRGQEARLRCSPMKGHSHVYWYRQLPEEGLKFMVYLQKENIIDESGMPKERFSAEFPKEGPSILRIQQVVRGDSAAYFCASSVRRDLGGYTFGSGTRLTVV.

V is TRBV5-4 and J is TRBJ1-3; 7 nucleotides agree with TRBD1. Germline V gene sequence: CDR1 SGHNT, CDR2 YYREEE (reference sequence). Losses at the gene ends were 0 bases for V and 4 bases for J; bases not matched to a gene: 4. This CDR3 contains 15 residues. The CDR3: CASSLDQGVGNTIYF. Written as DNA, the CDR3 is TGTGCCAGCAGCTTGGATCAGGGGGTCGGAAACACCATATATTTT.

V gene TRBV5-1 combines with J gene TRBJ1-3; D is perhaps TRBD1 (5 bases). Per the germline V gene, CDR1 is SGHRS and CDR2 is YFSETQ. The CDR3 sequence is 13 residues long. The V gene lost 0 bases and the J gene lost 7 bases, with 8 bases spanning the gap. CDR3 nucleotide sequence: TGCGCCAGCAGCTTGGGTCCAGGGAACACCATATATTTT. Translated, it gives CASSLGPGNTIYF.

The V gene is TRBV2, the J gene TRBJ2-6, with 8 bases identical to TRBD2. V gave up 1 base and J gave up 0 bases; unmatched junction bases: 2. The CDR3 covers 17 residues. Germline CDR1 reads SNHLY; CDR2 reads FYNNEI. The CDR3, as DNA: TGTGCCAGCAGTGAAGGGCTAGCGGGCTCTGGGGCCAACGTCCTGACTTTC. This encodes CASSEGLAGSGANVLTF.

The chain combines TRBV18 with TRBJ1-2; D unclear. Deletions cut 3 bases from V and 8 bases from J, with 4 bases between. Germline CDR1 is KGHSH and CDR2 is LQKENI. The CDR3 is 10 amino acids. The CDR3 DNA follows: TGTGCCAGCTCACCGGGGGGCTACACCTTC. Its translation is CASSPGGYTF. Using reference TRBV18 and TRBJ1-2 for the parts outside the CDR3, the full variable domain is NAGVMQNPRHLVRRRGQEARLRCSPMKGHSHVYWYRQLPEEGLKFMVYLQKENIIDESGMPKERFSAEFPKEGPSILRIQQVVRGDSAAYFCASSPGGYTFGSGTRLTVV.

The CDR3 DNA reads TGTGCCAGCAGCGCCCGGAATGTTTATGGCTACACCTTC. Its translation is CASSARNVYGYTF. V usage is TRBV28 and J usage is TRBJ1-2; D call uncertain. Trimming removed 6 bases at V and 5 bases at J, with 13 bases between. The CDR3 totals 13 residues. Germline CDR1 MDHEN, CDR2 SYDVKM.

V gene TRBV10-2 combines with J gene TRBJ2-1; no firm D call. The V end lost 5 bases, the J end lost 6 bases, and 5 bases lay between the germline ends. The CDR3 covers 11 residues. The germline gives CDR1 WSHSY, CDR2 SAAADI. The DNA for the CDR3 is TGCGCCAGCAGTAGGATCAATGAGCAGTTCTTC. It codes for CASSRINEQFF.

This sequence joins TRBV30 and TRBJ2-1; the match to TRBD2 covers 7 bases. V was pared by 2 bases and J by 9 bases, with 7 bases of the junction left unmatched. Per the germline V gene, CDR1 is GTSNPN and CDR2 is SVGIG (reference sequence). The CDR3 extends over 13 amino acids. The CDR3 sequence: CAWSTTSSGEQFF. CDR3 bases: TGTGCCTGGAGTACGACTAGCTCAGGTGAGCAGTTCTTC.

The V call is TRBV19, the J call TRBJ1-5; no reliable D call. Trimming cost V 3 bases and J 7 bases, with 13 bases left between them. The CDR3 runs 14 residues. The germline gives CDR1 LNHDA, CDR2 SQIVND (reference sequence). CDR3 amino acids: CASSIPAGGQPQHF. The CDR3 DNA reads TGTGCCAGTAGTATCCCCGCAGGAGGGCAGCCCCAGCATTTT.